Listed here are 9 T cell receptor beta chains from one sample, sequenced in a study of T cells in Graves' hyperthyroidism and ophthalmopathy. There were TCR beta CDR3 regions amplified from RNA transcripts. First-round RT-PCR of the TCR CDR3 relied on the HTBI primer set. TCRdb itself ran the multiplex PCR reads through MiXCR, one entry per CDR3 protein. Of roughly 700,000 distinct CDR3 sequences listed, less than 15% are singletons. Sequencing input: blood. These receptors were obtained from a woman aged 18-29 years with Graves' hyperthyroidism.

This clonotype has a count of ten or more. The chain recombines TRBV7-9 with TRBJ2-7, with D possibly matching TRBD1 (6 bases). The V and J ends lost 1 base and 4 bases respectively, with 14 bases between them. CDR1 and CDR2 (germline): SEHNR, FQNEAQ (reference sequence). The CDR3 spans 15 residues. The DNA for the CDR3 is TGTGCCAGCAGCTTAGAAGAGATCCAGGGGTACGAGCAGTACTTC. Encoded protein: CASSLEEIQGYEQYF.

This clonotype has ten or more counts. The chain uses TRBV28 and TRBJ2-3; D gene unclear. The V end lost 7 bases, the J end lost 3 bases, and 11 bases lay between the germline ends. Germline CDR1 reads MDHEN; CDR2 reads SYDVKM. The CDR3 is 13 amino acids. The CDR3, as DNA: TGTGCCAGCACCTCGGACCAGACAGATACGCAGTATTTT. This translates into CASTSDQTDTQYF. The whole variable domain, filled in from reference TRBV28 and TRBJ2-3, reads DVKVTQSSRYLVKRTGEKVFLECVQDMDHENMFWYRQDPGLGLRLIYFSYDVKMKEKGDIPEGYSVSREKKERFSLILESASTNQTSMYLCASTSDQTDTQYFGPGTRLTVL.

The gene calls are TRBV7-9 and TRBJ2-5, with 7 positions matching TRBD1. The CDR3 spans 16 residues. Germline V gene data show CDR1 as SEHNR and CDR2 as FQNEAQ (reference sequence). The junction had 8 bases not matched to a gene; V was cut back by 2 bases and J by 2 bases. The CDR3 coding sequence is TGTGCCAGCAGCTTATGGGTAGGACAGGAGCAAGAGACCCAGTACTTC. It specifies CASSLWVGQEQETQYF.

The rearrangement uses TRBV9 and TRBJ1-6; 10 bases are shared with TRBD1. CDR3 length: 15 residues. V shed 3 bases, J shed 9 bases, and the junction held 6 bases outside the gene matches. The germline CDR1 and CDR2 sequences are SGDLS and YYNGEE. DNA of the CDR3: TGTGCCAGCAGCGCGCGGACAGGGGGAGGTTCACCCCTCCACTTT. It translates to CASSARTGGGSPLHF.

This clonotype was seen many times. This CDR3 reads CASSRWGERWNEQFF. As DNA, the CDR3 is TGTGCCAGCAGTCGCTGGGGGGAGAGATGGAATGAGCAGTTCTTC. The genes are TRBV11-2 and TRBJ2-1; tentatively, D is TRBD2 (6 bases). Germline V gene sequence: CDR1 SGHAT, CDR2 FQNNGV. The CDR3 contains 15 residues. V gave up 6 bases and J gave up 7 bases, with 19 bases separating them. Variable domain in full (rest from reference TRBV11-2 and TRBJ2-1): EAGVAQSPRYKIIEKRQSVAFWCNPISGHATLYWYQQILGQGPKLLIQFQNNGVVDDSQLPKDRFSAERLKGVDSTLKIQPAKLEDSAVYLCASSRWGERWNEQFFGPGTRLTVL.

Ten or more counts support this clonotype. This sequence joins TRBV24-1 and TRBJ2-7; 8 nucleotides match TRBD2. Germline CDR1 KGHDR, CDR2 SFDVKD. The CDR3 covers 15 residues. Unmatched junction bases numbered 13, after V lost 6 bases and J lost 7 bases. The CDR3 region has the DNA TGTGCCACCAGTCGAGCGGGAGCACGTCCCGGGGAGCAGTACTTC. Translated, it gives CATSRAGARPGEQYF.

This clonotype was recorded many times. The chain couples TRBV7-8 to TRBJ1-4; possibly TRBD1 for D (5 bases). This CDR3 is 14 amino acids long. The V gene's germline CDR1 is SGHVS and CDR2 FQNEAQ. The V end lost 4 bases, the J end lost 0 bases, and 6 bases lay between the germline ends. CDR3 DNA: TGTGCCAGCAGCTGGACATCAACTAATGAAAAACTGTTTTTT. It translates to CASSWTSTNEKLFF.

The CDR3 region is CASSLSPLLTQYF. CDR3 nucleotides: TGTGCCAGCAGTTTATCCCCATTGTTGACCCAGTACTTC. The chain has TRBV28 and TRBJ2-5; D is undetermined. The germline CDR1 and CDR2 sequences are MDHEN and SYDVKM. The CDR3 is made up of 13 amino acids. The V end was cut by 1 base, the J end by 7 bases, with 10 bases between.

Ten or more counts support this clonotype. CDR3 sequence: CASSAWSPRGYEQYF. The CDR3 DNA reads as TGCGCCAGCAGCGCTTGGAGCCCCCGAGGCTACGAGCAGTACTTC. V gene TRBV10-2 combines with J gene TRBJ2-7; D is unresolved. V shed 6 bases and J shed 3 bases, with 18 bases lying between them. The germline V gene encodes CDR1 WSHSY and CDR2 SAAADI. This CDR3 is built from 15 residues.